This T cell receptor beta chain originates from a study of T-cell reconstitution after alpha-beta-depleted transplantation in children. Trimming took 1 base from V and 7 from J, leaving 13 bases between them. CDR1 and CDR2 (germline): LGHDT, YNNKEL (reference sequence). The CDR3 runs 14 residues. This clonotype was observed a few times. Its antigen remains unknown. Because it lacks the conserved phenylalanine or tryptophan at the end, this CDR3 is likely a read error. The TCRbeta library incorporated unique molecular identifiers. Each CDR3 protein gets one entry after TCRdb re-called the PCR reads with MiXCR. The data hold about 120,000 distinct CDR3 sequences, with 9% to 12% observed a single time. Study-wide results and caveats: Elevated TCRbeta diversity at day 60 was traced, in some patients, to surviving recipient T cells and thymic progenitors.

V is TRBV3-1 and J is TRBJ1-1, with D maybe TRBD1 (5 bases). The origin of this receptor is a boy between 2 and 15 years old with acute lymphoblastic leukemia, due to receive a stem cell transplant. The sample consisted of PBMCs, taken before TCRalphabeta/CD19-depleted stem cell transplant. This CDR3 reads CASSQVSGHSEAFL. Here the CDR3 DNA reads TGTGCCAGCAGCCAAGTTTCAGGACATAGTGAAGCTTTCTTG.